Listed here are 18 T cell receptor beta chains from one sample, sequenced in a study of beta chain features in type 1 diabetes. The study's findings and limits: Shorter TCRB CDR3s, moderately but significantly so, were found in Type 1 diabetes patients in all four CD4+ subsets.

Expressed TCRB transcripts were sequenced because the entire RNA isolate underwent reverse transcription. The protocol was immunoSEQ multiplex PCR, while the TCRdb copy is restricted to in-frame clones and leaves out a portion. The data show more than 550,000 clones, with over 13% seen just once and approximately 0.039% held by the top ten. These receptors are not linked to any known antigen. Sequenced sample: naive CD4+ T cells from blood. Receptors were obtained from a man between 18 and 29 years old with type 1 diabetes.

Regarding this clone: Other DNA sequences of this sample code for an identical CDR3. The J gene is TRBJ2-7, the V gene TRBV6-5, with D perhaps TRBD1 (6 bases). The germline CDR1 and CDR2 sequences are MNHEY and SVGAGI. CDR3 length equals 12 residues. Trimming stripped 2 bases from V and 6 bases from J, with 8 bases between. The CDR3 DNA reads as TGTGCCAGCAGTTACCGCAGGGGCGAGCAGTACTTC. Translating gives CASSYRRGEQYF.

The chain is built from TRBV30 and TRBJ1-1; D gene uncertain. V was clipped by 5 bases and J by 2 bases, with 12 bases between them. CDR3 length equals 13 residues. Germline CDR1 reads GTSNPN; CDR2 reads SVGIG (reference sequence). CDR3 region: CAWSLSVNTEAFF. The CDR3, as DNA: TGTGCCTGGTCTTTGTCGGTTAACACTGAAGCTTTCTTT.

This clone showed up just a few times. This chain connects TRBV28 to TRBJ1-6, with TRBD1 matching over 8 bases. CDR3 length: 14 residues. Germline-derived CDR1 and CDR2 are MDHEN and SYDVKM. Trimming removed 6 bases from V and 10 bases from J; junction bases left unmatched: 8. The CDR3 coding sequence is TGTGCCAGCAGACAAGCAGGGGGCTTATCACCCCTCCACTTT. Translation: CASRQAGGLSPLHF.

This rearrangement joins TRBV10-3 to TRBJ2-1; 11 positions match TRBD2. The germline gives CDR1 ENHRY, CDR2 SYGVKD. The CDR3 is made up of 16 amino acids. The V gene end was trimmed by 3 bases and the J gene end by 3 bases; junction bases not matched to a gene: 4. This CDR3 is CAISDGTSGRYNEQFF. The CDR3 bases are TGTGCCATCAGTGACGGGACTAGCGGACGCTACAATGAGCAGTTCTTC.

This clone was recorded a few times. The chain links TRBV6-5 to TRBJ2-1, with 12 bases identical to TRBD2. This CDR3 is 14 amino acids long. The junction had 1 base not matched to a gene; V was cut back by 2 bases and J by 8 bases. CDR1 is MNHEY, CDR2 SVGAGI, per germline. CDR3 coding DNA: TGTGCCAGCAGTTACGGGACTAGCGGGTATGAGCAGTTCTTC. The encoded protein is CASSYGTSGYEQFF.

This clone was detected only a few times. This chain links TRBV28 with TRBJ2-2; the D is unclear. The CDR3 length is 16 residues. The ends were cut back, 4 bases at V and 6 bases at J, with 18 bases in the middle. The V gene's germline CDR1 is MDHEN and CDR2 SYDVKM. The CDR3 nucleotides are TGTGCCAGCAGTTCCTACCGTAGGGTGATACCCGGGGAGCTGTTTTTT. Encoded protein: CASSSYRRVIPGELFF.

Only a few counts were recorded for this clone. This chain joins TRBV4-3 and TRBJ2-2, with 12 bases matching TRBD2. Germline-derived CDR1 and CDR2 are LGHNA and YSLEER. The CDR3 covers 15 residues. Trimming at V came to 2 bases and at J to 6 bases, leaving 1 base not matched to a gene. The CDR3 region is CASSQLAGGPGELFF. DNA of the CDR3: TGCGCCAGCAGCCAACTAGCGGGGGGGCCCGGGGAGCTGTTTTTT.

This clone was seen more than once but under ten times. The chain uses TRBV15 and TRBJ2-6; D gene unclear. Germline V lookup: CDR1 LNHNV, CDR2 YYDKDF (reference sequence). CDR3 length equals 16 residues. Trimming took off 3 bases at V and 0 bases at J, with 9 bases between the two ends. CDR3 sequence reads: CATSRPVNSGANVLTF. Here the CDR3 DNA reads TGTGCCACCAGCAGGCCCGTGAACTCTGGGGCCAACGTCCTGACTTTC.

The chain is built from TRBV7-3 and TRBJ1-1, with D unresolved. V lost 6 bases and J lost 1, with 9 bases in between. Germline CDR1 SGHTA, CDR2 FQGTGA. There are 13 residues in the CDR3. The CDR3 bases are TGTGCCAGCAGTTCGGACGGGAACACTGAAGCTTTCTTT. It yields the protein CASSSDGNTEAFF.

This clone turned up a few times. V and J are TRBV30 and TRBJ2-1; TRBD2 matches at 10 bases. Trimming removed 5 bases from V and 10 bases from J; junction bases left unmatched: 11. CDR1 and CDR2 from the germline V gene are GTSNPN and SVGIG (reference sequence). The CDR3 is 14 amino acids. Written as DNA, the CDR3 is TGTGCCTGGGATAAGCGGGGGGGCCTAGAGGAGCAGTTCTTC. Encoded protein: CAWDKRGGLEEQFF.

The chain joins TRBV19 to TRBJ2-7; TRBD2 matches 9 bases. Per germline, CDR1 LNHDA and CDR2 SQIVND (reference sequence). This CDR3 spans 15 amino acids. J lost 3 bases, V lost 5 bases, and 8 bases had no gene match. CDR3 protein: CASSRASGRIYEQYF. In DNA form, the CDR3 reads TGTGCCAGTAGTCGGGCGAGCGGGAGGATCTACGAGCAGTACTTC.

CDR3 DNA sequence: TGTGCCAGCAGCCCACAGACCAACACCGGGGAGCTGTTTTTT. It specifies CASSPQTNTGELFF. The chain is built from TRBV7-2 and TRBJ2-2; the D is unclear. Per germline, CDR1 SGHTA and CDR2 FQGNSA. The CDR3 extends over 14 amino acids. Deletions cut 5 bases from V and 2 bases from J, with 9 bases between.

This chain connects TRBV2 to TRBJ1-1; 7 bases are shared with TRBD1. V shed 8 bases, J shed 12 bases, and the junction held 18 bases outside the gene matches. Per the germline V gene, CDR1 is SNHLY and CDR2 is FYNNEI. This CDR3 has 14 amino acids. Written as DNA, the CDR3 is TGTGCCAGCGCCGATGGAACCGGGACAGATCTTACTTTCTTT. This encodes CASADGTGTDLTFF.

This clone was counted only a few times. The gene calls are TRBV5-1 and TRBJ2-7, with 7 bases aligning to TRBD1. V trimming: 0 bases; J trimming: 7 bases; junction bases outside the gene matches: 7. Looked up from germline, CDR1 is SGHRS and CDR2 is YFSETQ. The CDR3 is 14 amino acids. CDR3 sequence reads: CASSLAGQPGEQYF. The CDR3 DNA sequence: TGCGCCAGCAGCTTGGCGGGACAGCCTGGGGAGCAGTACTTC.

The chain couples TRBV2 to TRBJ2-7, with D unresolved. CDR1 is SNHLY and CDR2 is FYNNEI in the germline V gene. This CDR3 spans 12 amino acids. V lost 5 bases, J lost 2 bases, and 7 bases lay in between. The CDR3 DNA follows: TGTGCCAGCAGTTACCATCCCTACGAGCAGTACTTC. It specifies CASSYHPYEQYF.

This clone has more than one count but fewer than ten. The chain couples TRBV29-1 to TRBJ2-7; weak D call: TRBD1 (6 bases). This CDR3 comprises 15 residues. Germline lookup yields CDR1 SQVTM and CDR2 ANQGSEA. V was shortened by 4 bases and J by 0 bases, with 16 bases between the two germline ends. The CDR3 reads CSVAPPGAPSYEQYF. The CDR3 nucleotides are TGCAGCGTTGCACCTCCAGGGGCCCCCTCCTACGAGCAGTACTTC.

V and J are TRBV9 and TRBJ2-1; the D gene is possibly TRBD2 (5 bases). The CDR3 has 15 amino acids. Germline V gives CDR1 SGDLS, CDR2 YYNGEE. Trimming pared 0 bases from V and 5 bases from J, leaving 12 bases between. Here the CDR3 DNA reads TGTGCCAGCAGCGTAGGGACTCAGGCCGACAATGAGCAGTTCTTC. This sequence encodes CASSVGTQADNEQFF. Combining the CDR3 with reference TRBV9 and TRBJ2-1 gives the whole variable domain DSGVTQTPKHLITATGQRVTLRCSPRSGDLSVYWYQQSLDQGLQFLIQYYNGEERAKGNILERFSAQQFPDLHSELNLSSLELGDSALYFCASSVGTQADNEQFFGPGTRLTVL.

This chain joins TRBV7-9 and TRBJ2-3, with 9 positions matching TRBD1. This CDR3 has 15 amino acids. Germline values: CDR1 SEHNR, CDR2 FQNEAQ (reference sequence). Unmatched junction bases numbered 4, after V lost 4 bases and J lost 2 bases. CDR3 loop: CASSSDRGTTDTQYF. As DNA, the CDR3 is TGTGCCAGCAGCTCGGACAGGGGTACCACAGATACGCAGTATTTT.